Below, one TCR beta chain is given with its context. Its antigen remains unknown. Sequenced by immunoSEQ multiplex PCR; TCRdb stores in-frame clones only, minus some. Of about 50,000 clones listed, around 85% are singletons. Time point described: peripheral blood 6 weeks after treatment start. Sample contribution per patient ranged from 1 to 8, covering pretreatment and on-treatment. This record comes from a study of PD-L1 blockade in urothelial cancer. Study-wide results and caveats: Durable benefit accompanied greater 3-week expansion of tumor-associated blood clones.

Germline assignment: CDR1 SGHNT and CDR2 YYREEE (reference sequence). This CDR3 is 17 amino acids long. Losses at the gene ends were 3 bases for V and 9 bases for J; bases not matched to a gene: 16. The chain links TRBV5-4 to TRBJ2-1, with 9 bases that match TRBD2. Specimen: PBMCs, collected around atezolizumab (anti-PD-L1) treatment. This sequence originates from a man aged 50 to 59 with urothelial cancer. CDR3 region: CASSSPVTGLAAGEQFF. The CDR3 DNA is TGTGCCAGCAGCTCCCCGGTGACGGGACTAGCAGCTGGTGAGCAGTTCTTC.